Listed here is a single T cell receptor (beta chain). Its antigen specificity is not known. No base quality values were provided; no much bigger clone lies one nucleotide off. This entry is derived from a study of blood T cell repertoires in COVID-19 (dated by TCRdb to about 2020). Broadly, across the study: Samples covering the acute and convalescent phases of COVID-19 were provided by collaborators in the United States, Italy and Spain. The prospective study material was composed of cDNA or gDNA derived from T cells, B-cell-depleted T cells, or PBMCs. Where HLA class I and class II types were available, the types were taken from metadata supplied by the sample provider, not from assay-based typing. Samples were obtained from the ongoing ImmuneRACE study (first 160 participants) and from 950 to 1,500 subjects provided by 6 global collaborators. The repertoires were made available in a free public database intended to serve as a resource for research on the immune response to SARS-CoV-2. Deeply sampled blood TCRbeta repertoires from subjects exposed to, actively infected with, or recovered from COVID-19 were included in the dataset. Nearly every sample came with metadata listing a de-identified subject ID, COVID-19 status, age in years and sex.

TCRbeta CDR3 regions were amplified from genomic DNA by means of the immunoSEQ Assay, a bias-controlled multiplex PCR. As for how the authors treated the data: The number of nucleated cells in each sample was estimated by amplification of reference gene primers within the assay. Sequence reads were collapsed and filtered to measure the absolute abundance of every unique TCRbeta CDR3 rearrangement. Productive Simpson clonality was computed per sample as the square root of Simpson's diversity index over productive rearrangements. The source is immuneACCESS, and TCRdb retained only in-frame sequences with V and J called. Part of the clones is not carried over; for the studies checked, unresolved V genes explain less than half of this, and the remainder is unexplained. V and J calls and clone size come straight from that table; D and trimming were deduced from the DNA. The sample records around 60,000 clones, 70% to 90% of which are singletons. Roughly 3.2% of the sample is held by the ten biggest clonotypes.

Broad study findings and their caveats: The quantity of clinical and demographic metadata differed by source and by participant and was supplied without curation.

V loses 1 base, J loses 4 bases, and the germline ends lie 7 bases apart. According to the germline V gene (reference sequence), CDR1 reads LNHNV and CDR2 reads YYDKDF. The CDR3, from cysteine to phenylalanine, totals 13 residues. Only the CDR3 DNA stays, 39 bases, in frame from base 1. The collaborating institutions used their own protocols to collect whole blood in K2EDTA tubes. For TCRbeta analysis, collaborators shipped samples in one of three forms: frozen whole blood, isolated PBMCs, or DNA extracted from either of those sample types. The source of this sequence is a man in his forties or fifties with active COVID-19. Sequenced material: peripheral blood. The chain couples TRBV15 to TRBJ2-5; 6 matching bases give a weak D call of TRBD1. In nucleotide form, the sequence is TGTGCCACCAGCAGAGTAGGGGGAGAGACCCAGTACTTC. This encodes CATSRVGGETQYF. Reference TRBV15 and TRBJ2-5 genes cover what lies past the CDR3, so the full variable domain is DAMVIQNPRYQVTQFGKPVTLSCSQTLNHNVMYWYQQKSSQAPKLLFHYYDKDFNNEADTPDNFQSRRPNTSFCFLDIRSPGLGDTAMYLCATSRVGGETQYFGPGTRLLVL.